This paragraph covers one TCR beta chain sequence. The antigen is unknown. This specimen belongs to a study of shared clonotypes between healthy human individuals. General study results and limits: Non-shared clonotypes displayed generation probabilities falling below those of clonotypes present in all four donors. Generally, estimated richness proved larger in naive subsets than it did in memory subsets.

Repertoires were generated with immunoSEQ multiplex PCR, while TCRdb's copy carries only in-frame clones and drops some. Here the sample spans roughly 2.5 million clones, more than 90% being singletons. This CDR3 is built from 16 residues. V lost 4 bases, J lost 4 bases, and 7 bases stayed unmatched. CDR1 and CDR2 from the germline V gene are LGHNT and FRNRAP. The rearrangement joins TRBV12-5 to TRBJ2-1; 10 positions agree with TRBD2. Sequenced: naive CD4+ T cells sorted from blood. Subset defined: CD45RA+ positively selected. This sequence originates from a man between 18 and 35 years old in good health. The CDR3 here is CASGSASGSGYNEQFF. For the CDR3, the DNA is TGTGCTAGTGGTTCGGCTAGCGGGAGCGGTTACAATGAGCAGTTCTTC.